This T cell receptor beta chain emerged from a study of blood T cell repertoires in COVID-19. The CDR3 has 17 amino acids. The V gene lost 5 bases and the J gene lost 5 bases, with 22 bases spanning the gap. Germline V lookup: CDR1 SGHAT, CDR2 FQNNGV. Assay used: immunoSEQ multiplex PCR; TCRdb lists only in-frame clones, some missing. The sample lists about 310,000 clones; nearly 90% were seen once. This receptor was identified in a woman between 18 and 29 years old with acute COVID-19. The V call is TRBV11-2, the J call TRBJ2-1, with D possibly being TRBD2 (6 bases). Material for sequencing was PBMCs or T cells enriched from blood (not recorded which). CDR3: CASSHFENGRAHNEQFF. CDR3 coding DNA: TGTGCCAGCAGCCATTTCGAGAACGGGAGAGCCCACAATGAGCAGTTCTTC.